Listed here are 9 T cell receptor beta chains from one sample, sequenced in a study of CD8 T cells in ankylosing spondylitis. Study-level points and caveats: Roughly eight highly homologous variants made up a TCR beta motif that seemed to typify ankylosing spondylitis blood.

TCRdb re-analysed the 5' RACE reads in MiXCR, keeping a single row per CDR3 protein. The sample lists hundreds of thousands of distinct CDR3 sequences; about an eighth were seen once. No antigen has been identified for these receptors. The specimen sequenced was blood, either unsorted or a sorted T cell fraction (not recorded which). Every receptor here comes from a male donor with ankylosing spondylitis.

This clonotype was detected only a few times. The chain combines TRBV27 with TRBJ1-2; D not resolved. There are 13 residues in the CDR3. Trimming cost V 6 bases and J 0 bases, with 8 bases left between them. Germline lookup yields CDR1 MNHEY and CDR2 SMNVEV (reference sequence). The CDR3 loop reads CASSVQPNYGYTF. CDR3 DNA sequence: TGTGCCAGCAGCGTACAGCCTAACTATGGCTACACCTTC.

This clonotype came up a few times. The chain links TRBV4-3 to TRBJ1-5; D is possibly TRBD1 (5 bases). V was clipped by 5 bases and J by 5 bases, with 13 bases between them. This CDR3 spans 14 amino acids. Germline lookup yields CDR1 LGHNA and CDR2 YSLEER. As DNA, the CDR3 is TGCGCCAGCAGCTCCCGGTCGGGGGATCAGCCCCAGCATTTT. Encoded protein: CASSSRSGDQPQHF.

Turning to this clonotype: This clone may be a read error of a much larger clone one base away. This chain uses TRBV5-1 with TRBJ2-1; no firm D call. This CDR3 region has 13 residues. Germline V gene sequence: CDR1 SGHRS, CDR2 YFSETQ. Between the trimmed V and J ends, which lost 1 base and 8 bases, there was a span of 10 bases. The DNA for the CDR3 is TGCGCCAGCAGCTTGTTCAATATCGATGAGCAGTTCTTC. As protein: CASSLFNIDEQFF.

This clonotype was detected only a few times. The chain recombines TRBV27 with TRBJ1-2; D is uncertain. V was clipped by 8 bases and J by 2 bases, with 12 bases between them. Germline V lookup: CDR1 MNHEY, CDR2 SMNVEV (reference sequence). There are 13 residues in the CDR3. CDR3: CASGRGGNYGYTF. In DNA, the CDR3 is TGTGCCAGCGGCAGAGGAGGGAACTATGGCTACACCTTC.

CDR3 protein: CASRSKGTDTQYF. The DNA for the CDR3 is TGTGCCAGCAGAAGCAAAGGCACAGATACGCAGTATTTT. The rearrangement links TRBV6-2 or TRBV6-3 to TRBJ2-3; D gene uncertain. V was pared by 6 bases and J by 1 base, with 8 bases between. The CDR3 is 13 residues long. Germline CDR1 is MNHEY and CDR2 is SVGEGT.

The table lists this clonotype with a few counts. CDR3 in amino acids: CATSRGLAGLYNEQFF. Here the CDR3 DNA reads TGTGCCACCAGCAGAGGGCTAGCGGGACTCTACAATGAGCAGTTCTTC. The chain couples TRBV15 to TRBJ2-1, with 9 bases fitting TRBD2. This CDR3 is built from 16 residues. The germline V gene has CDR1 LNHNV and CDR2 YYDKDF (reference sequence). The V gene end was trimmed by 1 base and the J gene end by 3 bases; junction bases not matched to a gene: 4.

The chain recombines TRBV20-1 with TRBJ1-5; unclear D gene. Germline CDR1 is DFQATT and CDR2 is SNEGSKA (reference sequence). V was pared by 2 bases and J by 0 bases, with 11 bases between. CDR3 size: 15 residues. CDR3 nucleotide sequence: TGCAGTGCTAGATTACGGGGATATAGCAATCAGCCCCAGCATTTT. Protein product: CSARLRGYSNQPQHF.

This clonotype was detected a few times. The genes are TRBV6-5 and TRBJ1-6; perhaps TRBD1 as D (5 bases). The CDR3 sequence is 12 residues long. V lost 5 bases to trimming and J lost 9 bases, with 8 bases between them. Germline CDR1 and CDR2: MNHEY and SVGAGI. CDR3 amino acids: CASSAGRSPLHF. DNA for the CDR3: TGTGCCAGCAGTGCGGGGCGTTCACCCCTCCACTTT.

There are many counts of this clonotype. V usage is TRBV29-1 and J usage is TRBJ2-5; D perhaps matches TRBD2 (6 bases). V lost 4 bases to trimming and J lost 5 bases, with 14 bases between them. The germline V gene encodes CDR1 SQVTM and CDR2 ANQGSEA. The CDR3 is 13 residues long. Here the CDR3 reads CSVGWDRGETQYF. For the CDR3, the DNA is TGCAGCGTTGGATGGGACCGGGGGGAGACCCAGTACTTC. The whole variable domain, remainder taken from reference TRBV29-1 and TRBJ2-5, is SAVISQKPSRDICQRGTSLTIQCQVDSQVTMMFWYRQQPGQSLTLIATANQGSEATYESGFVIDKFPISRPNLTFSTLTVSNMSPEDSSIYLCSVGWDRGETQYFGPGTRLLVL.